This T cell receptor beta chain was sequenced during a study of molecular identifiers for immune sequencing clone quantification. The ends were cut back, 2 bases at V and 4 bases at J, with 13 bases in the middle. This CDR3 spans 15 amino acids. Germline CDR1 is MNHEY and CDR2 is SMNVEV (reference sequence). At least ten counts were recorded for this clonotype. TCRdb fed the PCR reads into MiXCR, producing one record per CDR3 protein. The table lists 300,000 to 400,000 distinct CDR3 sequences, roughly a quarter of them singletons, with 0.65% to 0.75% in the top ten. The sequenced material came from naive CD8+ T cells from blood, with Jurkat cell RNA spiked in. Stated subset: FACS-sorted CD8+CD4-CCR7+CD45RA+ naive T cells. The chain links TRBV27 to TRBJ2-3; TRBD2 is a possible D gene (5 bases). The sequence was obtained from a human donor in good health. Some libraries in this study had Jurkat cell RNA spiked in. CDR3: CASSLTGTPPDTQYF. CDR3 bases: TGTGCCAGCAGTTTAACGGGAACCCCTCCAGATACGCAGTATTTT.